This T cell receptor (beta chain) was found in a study of blood T cell repertoires in COVID-19 (dated by TCRdb to about 2020). For context, the study as a whole: Collaborator samples came from the United States, Italy and Spain and covered acute and convalescent phases of COVID-19. The prospective study material was composed of cDNA or gDNA derived from T cells, B-cell-depleted T cells, or PBMCs. Subjects who had been exposed to COVID-19, were actively infected with it, or had recovered from it provided the deeply sampled blood TCRbeta repertoires that made up the dataset. The repertoires were released in a freely available public database meant as a resource for research on the immune response to SARS-CoV-2. Samples came from the ongoing ImmuneRACE study (first 160 participants) plus 1,254 subjects from 6 global collaborators. Sample metadata almost always included a de-identified subject ID, COVID-19 status, age in years and sex. Where HLA class I and class II types were available, the types were taken from metadata supplied by the sample provider, not from assay-based typing.

What the authors observed across the whole study: How much clinical and demographic metadata was included differed by source and by participant, and the metadata was provided uncurated.

On this clone itself: No antigen is known for it. No base-level quality is on record; no much larger clone is a single base apart.

For this chain, trimming is 4 bases at the V end and 3 bases at the J end, and the number of junction bases without a gene match is 4. According to the germline V gene (reference sequence), CDR1 reads SGHNT and CDR2 reads YYREEE. The CDR3 has 16 amino acids, counting the end cysteine and phenylalanine. Only CDR3 DNA remains: 48 bases, in frame from the first base. The collaborating institutions used their own protocols to collect whole blood in K2EDTA tubes. For TCRbeta analysis, collaborator samples were shipped as frozen whole blood, as isolated PBMCs, or as DNA extracted from either sample type. TCRbeta CDR3 regions were amplified from genomic DNA using the immunoSEQ Assay, a bias-controlled multiplex PCR. The paper's data handling went like this. Within the assay, amplification of reference gene primers was used to estimate how many nucleated cells each sample contained. To quantify the absolute abundance of each unique TCRbeta CDR3 rearrangement, sequence reads were collapsed and filtered. For each sample, productive Simpson clonality was calculated as the square root of Simpson's diversity index over productive rearrangements. This immuneACCESS table, as held by TCRdb, lists in-frame sequences with V and J called but not all clones. Of the missing ones, under half trace to an unresolved V gene in checked studies; the others have no known cause. The DNA gave D and trimming, while V, J and clone size come from that table. The sample table holds about 80,000 clones, of which 70% to 80% were seen once. The top ten hold 15% to 20% of the sample.

The source material was peripheral blood. Recombination joined TRBV5-4 with TRBJ2-4, and TRBD2 matches 13 of the central bases. This clonotype originated in a man between 65 and 79 years old with active or convalescent COVID-19. The base sequence is TGTGCCAGCAGCAGACTAGCGGGGGGCCTCAAAAACATTCAGTACTTC. The resulting protein is CASSRLAGGLKNIQYF.